These 20 T cell receptor beta chains were all obtained from the same sample, sequenced in a study of identical twins. Each CDR3 protein is one row after TCRdb ran MiXCR on the 5' RACE reads. The sample yields 1.5 million to 2 million distinct CDR3 sequences, 25% to 35% seen once. Sequenced: cord blood. These receptors came from a newborn girl in good health.

The chain has TRBV7-2 and TRBJ2-5; no clear D gene. The CDR3 loop spans 14 amino acids. Germline CDR1 reads SGHTA; CDR2 reads FQGNSA. The V and J ends lost 6 bases and 4 bases respectively, with 15 bases between them. The CDR3 reads CASREGYLSETQYF. The CDR3 DNA reads as TGTGCCAGCAGGGAAGGGTACCTCTCAGAGACCCAGTACTTC.

The table lists this clonotype with a few counts. V and J are TRBV10-3 and TRBJ2-7; the match to TRBD2 covers 7 bases. V lost 2 bases and J lost 5; bases outside the gene matches: 9. CDR1 is ENHRY, CDR2 SYGVKD, per germline. The CDR3 contains 15 residues. Here the CDR3 DNA reads TGTGCCATCAGTGAGACTAGCGATAGAGGAAACGAGCAGTACTTC. It encodes CAISETSDRGNEQYF.

In this sample, this clonotype turned up many times. The gene calls are TRBV13 and TRBJ2-7; tentative D call: TRBD1 (6 bases). Germline lookup yields CDR1 PRHDT and CDR2 FYEKMQ (reference sequence). There are 14 residues in the CDR3. V shed 6 bases and J shed 0 bases, with 12 bases lying between them. The CDR3 loop is CASSLNRVSYEQYF. CDR3 coding DNA: TGTGCCAGCAGTCTTAACAGGGTCTCCTACGAGCAGTACTTC. Using reference TRBV13 and TRBJ2-7 for the parts outside the CDR3, the full variable domain is AAGVIQSPRHLIKEKRETATLKCYPIPRHDTVYWYQQGPGQDPQFLISFYEKMQSDKGSIPDRFSAQQFSDYHSELNMSSLELGDSALYFCASSLNRVSYEQYFGPGTRLTVT.

This clonotype has just a few counts. The V and J genes are TRBV12-3 or TRBV12-4 and TRBJ2-1, with no clear D. The CDR3 extends over 15 amino acids. Trimming removed 3 bases at V and 4 bases at J, with 13 bases between. The CDR3 DNA follows: TGTGCCAGCAGTTTGAAAGGAGTACGGTACAATGAGCAGTTCTTC. Encoded protein: CASSLKGVRYNEQFF.

This clonotype appeared a few times. The chain links TRBV14 to TRBJ1-6; D is uncertain. This CDR3 is built from 15 residues. V lost 3 bases and J lost 0, with 6 bases in between. In germline, CDR1 is SGHDN, CDR2 FVKESK. The CDR3 loop reads CASSQRSSYNSPLHF. The CDR3 DNA follows: TGTGCCAGCAGCCAGCGGTCCTCCTATAATTCACCCCTCCACTTT.

The chain couples TRBV20-1 to TRBJ1-2; TRBD1 agrees at 8 bases. Germline CDR1 reads DFQATT; CDR2 reads SNEGSKA (reference sequence). The junction had 1 base not matched to a gene; V was cut back by 1 base and J by 6 bases. There are 12 residues in the CDR3. The CDR3 reads CSARAGGNGYTF. For the CDR3, the DNA is TGCAGTGCTAGAGCAGGGGGCAATGGCTACACCTTC.

The V and J genes are TRBV20-1 and TRBJ2-1, with TRBD2 identical over 9 bases. The length of the CDR3 is 16 residues. Trimming took 0 bases from V and 5 from J; bases not matched to a gene: 8. Germline V gene sequence: CDR1 DFQATT, CDR2 SNEGSKA (reference sequence). CDR3 residues: CSAREPGTSIDNEQFF. As DNA, the CDR3 is TGCAGTGCTAGAGAGCCTGGGACTAGCATCGACAATGAGCAGTTCTTC.

The rearrangement uses TRBV11-2 and TRBJ2-1; a weak D match, TRBD2 (6 bases). The J call could be wrong; TRBJ2-7 is a better fit for the DNA end. Per germline, CDR1 SGHAT and CDR2 FQNNGV. This CDR3 region has 14 residues. This CDR3 is CASSLGRGDNEQYF. CDR3 DNA sequence: TGTGCCAGCAGCTTAGGGCGGGGTGACAATGAGCAGTACTTC.

V and J are TRBV2 and TRBJ2-3; D perhaps matches TRBD2 (7 bases). Germline V gives CDR1 SNHLY, CDR2 FYNNEI. V lost 8 bases and J lost 3, with 18 bases in between. The CDR3 runs to 15 residues. The DNA of the CDR3 is TGTGCCAGCGCCCAAGGGGGGGGCCAGACAGATACGCAGTATTTT. It translates to CASAQGGGQTDTQYF.

This clonotype appeared a few times. The chain recombines TRBV2 with TRBJ2-6; TRBD1 matches 9 bases. The CDR3 is made up of 17 amino acids. Germline V gives CDR1 SNHLY, CDR2 FYNNEI. With V trimmed by 3 bases and J by 0 bases, 3 bases remained unmatched. In DNA form, the CDR3 reads TGTGCCAGCAGTGACTTGACAGGGGGCTCTGGGGCCAACGTCCTGACTTTC. Translation gives CASSDLTGGSGANVLTF.

The gene calls are TRBV5-4 and TRBJ2-3; D might be TRBD1 or TRBD2, each matching 5 bases. This CDR3 is 21 amino acids long. Trimming removed 1 base from V and 0 bases from J, with 27 bases in between. Germline-derived CDR1 and CDR2 are SGHNT and YYREEE (reference sequence). The CDR3 reads CASSLRGALASFWSSTDTQYF. The DNA of the CDR3 is TGTGCCAGCAGCTTGAGAGGGGCCCTCGCTTCTTTCTGGTCTAGCACAGATACGCAGTATTTT. Full variable domain (rest looked up from reference TRBV5-4 and TRBJ2-3): ETGVTQSPTHLIKTRGQQVTLRCSSQSGHNTVSWYQQALGQGPQFIFQYYREEENGRGNFPPRFSGLQFPNYSSELNVNALELDDSALYLCASSLRGALASFWSSTDTQYFGPGTRLTVL.

V usage is TRBV27 and J usage is TRBJ2-7; a weak D match, TRBD1 (6 bases). Trimming took off 2 bases at V and 7 bases at J, with 18 bases between the two ends. The CDR3 length is 15 residues. Germline V gives CDR1 MNHEY, CDR2 SMNVEV (reference sequence). The CDR3 spells CASSLGQPSYNEQYF. In nucleotides, the CDR3 is TGTGCCAGCAGTTTAGGACAGCCATCCTACAATGAGCAGTACTTC.

The V gene is TRBV15, the J gene TRBJ2-1; no definite D call. Germline values: CDR1 LNHNV, CDR2 YYDKDF (reference sequence). V dropped 0 bases and J dropped 5 bases, with 5 bases sitting between them. The CDR3 runs to 13 residues. The CDR3 protein is CATSRDVNNEQFF. The CDR3 nucleotides read TGTGCCACCAGCAGAGATGTCAACAATGAGCAGTTCTTC.

This clonotype was seen a few times. This chain uses TRBV28 with TRBJ2-6, with D unresolved. This CDR3 spans 16 amino acids. Trimming removed 4 bases from V and 0 bases from J, with 10 bases in between. Germline CDR1 is MDHEN and CDR2 is SYDVKM. CDR3 bases: TGTGCCAGCAGTTCCCCAGTGTACTCTGGGGCCAACGTCCTGACTTTC. Residues: CASSSPVYSGANVLTF.

Details on this clonotype: A much larger clone sits a single nucleotide away, making a read error possible. J is TRBJ1-2 and V is TRBV27, with D possibly being TRBD1 (6 bases). CDR1 is MNHEY, CDR2 SMNVEV, per germline (reference sequence). The CDR3 covers 13 residues. Written as DNA, the CDR3 is TGTGCCTGCAGTTTATACAGGGACTATGGCTACACCTTC. It translates to CACSLYRDYGYTF.

This chain uses TRBV7-9 with TRBJ1-2, with unresolved D. The germline CDR1 and CDR2 sequences are SEHNR and FQNEAQ (reference sequence). This CDR3 has 12 residues. Trimming cost V 6 bases and J 8 bases, with 13 bases left between them. The CDR3 DNA is TGTGCCAGCAGGCCAGACTCCGGGGGCTACACCTTC. It is translated as CASRPDSGGYTF. Drawing the rest from reference TRBV7-9 and TRBJ1-2, the complete variable domain is DTGVSQNPRHKITKRGQNVTFRCDPISEHNRLYWYRQTLGQGPEFLTYFQNEAQLEKSRLLSDRFSAERPKGSFSTLEIQRTEQGDSAMYLCASRPDSGGYTFGSGTRLTVV.

The genes are TRBV28 and TRBJ2-4; 13 nucleotides match TRBD2. The last part of the DNA fits TRBJ2-7 better; the J call may be wrong. Germline CDR1 and CDR2: MDHEN and SYDVKM. The length of the CDR3 is 16 residues. DNA for the CDR3: TGTGCCAGCAGACTAGCGGGAGGGCCTTTCCCTTACGAGCAGTACTTC. It specifies CASRLAGGPFPYEQYF.

In this sample, this clonotype turned up a few times. The chain has TRBV12-5 and TRBJ2-1; weak D call: TRBD1 (5 bases). Germline CDR1 reads LGHNT; CDR2 reads FRNRAP. The CDR3 spans 16 residues. The V and J ends lost 1 base and 8 bases respectively, with 18 bases between them. DNA for the CDR3: TGTGCTAGTGGTTTGGGTGGTCAGGGCCGCGAGTATGAGCAGTTCTTC. Translating gives CASGLGGQGREYEQFF.

This clonotype was observed a handful of times. V is TRBV6-1 and J is TRBJ2-1; TRBD2 matches at 8 bases. Germline values: CDR1 MNHNS, CDR2 SASEGT. The CDR3 loop spans 16 amino acids. The junction had 8 bases not matched to a gene; V was cut back by 3 bases and J by 4 bases. This chain's CDR3 is CASSERGAGSYNEQFF. CDR3 in DNA: TGTGCCAGCAGTGAGCGGGGGGCCGGCTCTTACAATGAGCAGTTCTTC.

The chain joins TRBV6-1 to TRBJ2-3, with TRBD2 identical over 11 bases. Germline V gene sequence: CDR1 MNHNS, CDR2 SASEGT. V lost 4 bases and J lost 2; bases outside the gene matches: 5. This CDR3 is 16 amino acids long. The CDR3 is CASSGLAGTYTDTQYF. As DNA, the CDR3 is TGTGCCAGCAGTGGACTAGCGGGGACCTACACAGATACGCAGTATTTT.